The T cell receptor beta chain described here comes from a study of Ad26.COV2.S vaccination and SARS-CoV-2 variants. Treatment here: around 19 received Ad26.COV2.S at low or high dose, single or two shots; about 5 received placebo; per-sample allocation not given. The investigators took samples on day 63 after the first vaccine or placebo injection. Sequencing used immunoSEQ multiplex PCR; TCRdb keeps in-frame clones, though not all of them. The sample includes 300,000 to 350,000 clones, 80% to 90% seen only once; the top ten take approximately 11%. Deletions cut 0 bases from V and 5 bases from J, with 9 bases between. The CDR3 extends over 15 amino acids. Germline lookup yields CDR1 SGHRS and CDR2 YFSETQ.

This clonotype originated in a person between 18 and 65 years old who received the Ad26.COV2.S COVID-19 vaccine or a placebo. The source material was peripheral blood, sampled in a trial of Ad26.COV2.S vaccine versus placebo. The genes are TRBV5-1 and TRBJ1-6; D possibly corresponds to TRBD1 (6 bases). CDR3 coding DNA: TGCGCCAGCAGCTTGGCCAGGGGAAATAATTCACCCCTCCACTTT. It codes for CASSLARGNNSPLHF.